This entry concerns a single TCR beta chain. Cohort allocation depended upon clinical history that participants reported. Within 2 weeks before study entry, exposed participants met a COVID-19 case. The sample comes from a study of blood T cell repertoires in COVID-19. Across the whole study: Whether acute or convalescent, the COVID-19 samples came from the United States, Italy and Spain.

Methods used by the authors: Amplification with reference gene primers provided the estimates of nucleated cell counts. Repertoires were generated with immunoSEQ multiplex PCR, while TCRdb's copy carries only in-frame clones and drops some. From that table come the V and J calls and clone size; the DNA was used to work out D and trimming. Here the sample spans hundreds of thousands of clones, 70% to 90% being singletons. V lost 2 bases to trimming and J lost 0 bases, with 8 bases between them. Germline loops: CDR1 MNHNS, CDR2 SASEGT. The CDR3 totals 15 residues. This receptor was identified in a woman in her twenties or thirties who had been exposed to COVID-19. The rearrangement joins TRBV6-1 to TRBJ1-3; D call uncertain. Sequenced sample: PBMCs or T cells enriched from blood (not recorded which). The CDR3 nucleotides are TGTGCCAGCAGTGAACCGGGGAGCTCTGGAAACACCATATATTTT. Protein product: CASSEPGSSGNTIYF.